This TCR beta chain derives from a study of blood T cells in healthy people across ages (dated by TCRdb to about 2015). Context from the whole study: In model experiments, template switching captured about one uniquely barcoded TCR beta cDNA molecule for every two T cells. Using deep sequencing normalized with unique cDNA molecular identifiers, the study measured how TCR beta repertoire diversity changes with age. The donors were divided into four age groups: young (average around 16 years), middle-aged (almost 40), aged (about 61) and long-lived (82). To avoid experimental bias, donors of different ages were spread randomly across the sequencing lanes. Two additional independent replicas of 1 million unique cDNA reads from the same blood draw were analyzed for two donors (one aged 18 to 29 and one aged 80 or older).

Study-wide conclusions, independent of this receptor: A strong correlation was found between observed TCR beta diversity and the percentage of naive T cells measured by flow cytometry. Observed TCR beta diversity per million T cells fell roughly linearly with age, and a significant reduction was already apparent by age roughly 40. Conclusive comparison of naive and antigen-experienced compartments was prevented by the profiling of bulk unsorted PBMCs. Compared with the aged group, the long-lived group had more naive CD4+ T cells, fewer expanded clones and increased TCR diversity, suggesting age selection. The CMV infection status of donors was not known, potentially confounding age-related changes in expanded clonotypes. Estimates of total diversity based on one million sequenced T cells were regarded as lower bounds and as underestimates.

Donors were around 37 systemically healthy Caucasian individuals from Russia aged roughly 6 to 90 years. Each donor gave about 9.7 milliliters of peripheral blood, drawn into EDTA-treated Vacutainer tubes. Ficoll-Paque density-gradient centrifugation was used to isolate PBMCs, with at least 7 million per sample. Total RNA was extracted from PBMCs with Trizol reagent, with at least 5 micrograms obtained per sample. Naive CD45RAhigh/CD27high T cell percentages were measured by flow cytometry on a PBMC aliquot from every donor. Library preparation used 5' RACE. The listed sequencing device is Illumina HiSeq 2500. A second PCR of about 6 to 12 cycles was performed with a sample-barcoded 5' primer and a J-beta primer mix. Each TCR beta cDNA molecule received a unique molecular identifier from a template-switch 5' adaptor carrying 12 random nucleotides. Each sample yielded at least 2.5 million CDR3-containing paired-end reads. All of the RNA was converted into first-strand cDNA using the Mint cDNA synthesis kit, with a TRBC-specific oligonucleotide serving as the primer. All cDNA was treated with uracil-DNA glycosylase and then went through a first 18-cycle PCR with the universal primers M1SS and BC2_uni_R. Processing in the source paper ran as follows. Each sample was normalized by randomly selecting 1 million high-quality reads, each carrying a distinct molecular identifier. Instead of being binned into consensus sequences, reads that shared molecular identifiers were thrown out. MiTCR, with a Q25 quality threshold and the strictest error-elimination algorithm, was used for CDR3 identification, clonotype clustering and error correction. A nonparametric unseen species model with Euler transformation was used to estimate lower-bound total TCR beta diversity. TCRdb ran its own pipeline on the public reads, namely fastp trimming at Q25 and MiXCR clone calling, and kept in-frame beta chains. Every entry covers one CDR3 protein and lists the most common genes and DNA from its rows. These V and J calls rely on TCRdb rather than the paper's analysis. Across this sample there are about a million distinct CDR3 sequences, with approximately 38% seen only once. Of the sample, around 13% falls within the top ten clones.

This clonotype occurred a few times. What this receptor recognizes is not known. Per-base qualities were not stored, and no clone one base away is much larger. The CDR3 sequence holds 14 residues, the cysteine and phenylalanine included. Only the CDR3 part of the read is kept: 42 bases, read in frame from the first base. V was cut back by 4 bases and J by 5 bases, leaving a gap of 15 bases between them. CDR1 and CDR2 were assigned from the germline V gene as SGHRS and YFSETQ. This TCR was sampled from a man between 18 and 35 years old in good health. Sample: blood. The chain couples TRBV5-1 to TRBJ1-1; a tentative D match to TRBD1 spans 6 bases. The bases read TGCGCCAGCAGCCAGGAATCAGGGGTTACTGAAGCTTTCTTT. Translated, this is CASSQESGVTEAFF.